Following are 7 T cell receptor beta chains from one sample sequenced in a study of vaccination and CD4 T cells after COVID-19 (dated by TCRdb to between 2021 and 2024). Libraries were constructed by PCR. Sequencing relied on an Illumina iSeq 100. DNA from cultured CD4+ T cells underwent TCR sequencing with the Oncomine TCR Beta short-read assay at the Johns Hopkins FTIC core. In-frame beta chains were kept once TCRdb had trimmed the public reads at Q25 with fastp and called clones with MiXCR. Rows with one shared CDR3 protein collapse into an entry with the most common genes and DNA. This sample is represented by a few thousand distinct CDR3 sequences; 35% to 40% of them were singletons. The ten largest clones take up 43% of the sample. Explained via the paper, the treatment or condition label denotes: approximately 10-day PBMC culture with coronavirus spike peptide pools or control peptides (ViraFEST assay). CD4+ T cells from unexposed donors were collected before the COVID-19 pandemic (2011-2018).

The antigens for these receptors are not known. Sequences were obtained from CD4+ T cells from blood, cultured in vitro. The receptors derive from a human donor in good health.

The genes are TRBV28 and TRBJ2-1; 10 positions agree with TRBD2. Unmatched junction bases numbered 6, after V lost 6 bases and J lost 4 bases. The germline V gene encodes CDR1 MDHEN and CDR2 SYDVKM. The CDR3 totals 15 residues. The CDR3 nucleotides are TGTGCCAGCAGCACAAGCGGGGGGGCTTACAATGAGCAGTTCTTC. Residues: CASSTSGGAYNEQFF.

The chain links TRBV18 to TRBJ1-1; 7 nucleotides match TRBD1. Germline trimming cut 5 bases from V and 1 base from J; bases unmatched to any gene: 7. Germline V CDR1 and CDR2: KGHSH, LQKENI. This CDR3 has 15 amino acids. Here the CDR3 DNA reads TGTGCCAGCTCAGCCACAGGGGCGTCGAACACTGAAGCTTTCTTT. The encoded protein is CASSATGASNTEAFF.

This clonotype occurred a few times. This chain uses TRBV6-1 with TRBJ2-3, with no clear D. The CDR3 consists of 13 residues. The V gene lost 6 bases and the J gene lost 8 bases, with 15 bases spanning the gap. The germline V gene encodes CDR1 MNHNS and CDR2 SASEGT. DNA of the CDR3: TGTGCCAGCAGCCCCACCGATCGGAGTACGCAGTATTTT. Its protein is CASSPTDRSTQYF.

A few counts support this clonotype. V gene TRBV19 combines with J gene TRBJ2-3; 10 bases align to TRBD2. Germline V gene sequence: CDR1 LNHDA, CDR2 SQIVND (reference sequence). Trimming removed 7 bases from V and 1 base from J; junction bases left unmatched: 2. The CDR3 extends over 14 amino acids. The CDR3 is CASTSGGGTDTQYF. The CDR3 DNA follows: TGTGCCAGTACTAGCGGGGGTGGCACAGATACGCAGTATTTT.

This clonotype was observed a few times. The rearrangement uses TRBV7-2 and TRBJ1-5; 8 positions match TRBD1. The junction had 4 bases not matched to a gene; V was cut back by 5 bases and J by 4 bases. Germline CDR1 is SGHTA and CDR2 is FQGNSA. CDR3 length equals 14 residues. The CDR3: CASSPRQGNQPQHF. CDR3 nucleotide sequence: TGTGCCAGCAGCCCTCGACAGGGGAATCAGCCCCAGCATTTT.

The J gene is TRBJ2-1, the V gene TRBV6-5, with TRBD2 matching 9 bases. With 2 bases clipped from V and 4 bases from J, the junction kept 9 bases outside the gene matches. The CDR3 is 17 amino acids. Germline V gives CDR1 MNHEY, CDR2 SVGAGI. Here the CDR3 reads CASSYLLAGDPYNEQFF. The CDR3, as DNA: TGTGCCAGCAGTTACCTCTTAGCGGGGGACCCTTACAATGAGCAGTTCTTC.

This clonotype ranks as medium-sized. This chain uses TRBV20-1 with TRBJ1-5; 7 nucleotides agree with TRBD1. Germline-derived CDR1 and CDR2 are DFQATT and SNEGSKA (reference sequence). V was clipped by 3 bases and J by 3 bases; unmatched bases: 11. The CDR3 consists of 16 residues. The CDR3 spells CSASGLRQGNNQPQHF. In nucleotides, the CDR3 is TGCAGTGCTAGTGGTTTGAGACAGGGAAACAATCAGCCCCAGCATTTT.